The 5 T cell receptor beta chains below come from one sample, sequenced in a study of OX40 agonist ivuxolimab in advanced cancers. Receptor amplification or capture employed the immunoSEQ multiplex PCR assay. TCRdb retrieved this table from immuneACCESS and kept in-frame rearrangements only. Not all clones are present; in checked studies, unresolved V genes account for under half, and no reason is known for the remainder. The sample table lists 40,000 or so clones, around 82% of them with a count of one. The ten largest clones represent 6.5% to 8% of the sample. This specimen consisted of CD4+ or CD8+ T cells sorted from blood, obtained in a trial of the OX40 agonist ivuxolimab. The source is an adult with an advanced solid tumor such as melanoma, head and neck, liver or kidney cancer.

CDR3 residues: CASSPRTGEIEQYF. CDR3 coding DNA: TGTGCCAGCTCACCACGGACAGGGGAAATCGAGCAGTACTTC. The chain recombines TRBV18 with TRBJ2-7, with 9 nucleotides matching TRBD1. CDR1 KGHSH and CDR2 LQKENI come from the germline V gene. The CDR3 runs to 14 residues. The J segment lost 6 bases and the V segment lost 1 base, leaving 4 bases of the junction unmatched. Supplemented by reference TRBV18 and TRBJ2-7, the full variable domain reads NAGVMQNPRHLVRRRGQEARLRCSPMKGHSHVYWYRQLPEEGLKFMVYLQKENIIDESGMPKERFSAEFPKEGPSILRIQQVVRGDSAAYFCASSPRTGEIEQYFGPGTRLTVT.

The chain has TRBV7-2 and TRBJ1-2, with 8 bases fitting TRBD1. Germline trimming cut 1 base from V and 0 bases from J; bases unmatched to any gene: 7. Germline values: CDR1 SGHTA, CDR2 FQGNSA. This CDR3 is built from 17 residues. CDR3 in amino acids: CASSLVQQGEPNYGYTF. CDR3 nucleotide sequence: TGTGCCAGCAGCTTAGTGCAACAGGGGGAACCTAACTATGGCTACACCTTC.

The chain couples TRBV4-1 to TRBJ2-7; 7 positions agree with TRBD2. The ends lost 0 bases at V and 2 bases at J; junction bases unmatched: 10. Germline assignment: CDR1 MGHRA and CDR2 YSYEKL. This CDR3 comprises 17 residues. The CDR3 sequence is CASSQDDRTSPTYEQYF. As DNA, the CDR3 is TGCGCCAGCAGCCAAGATGATCGGACTAGTCCCACCTACGAGCAGTACTTC.

V gene TRBV5-1 combines with J gene TRBJ2-1, with 15 bases identical to TRBD2. V lost 4 bases to trimming and J lost 7 bases; unmatched junction nucleotides: 6. Germline V gene data show CDR1 as SGHRS and CDR2 as YFSETQ. The CDR3 runs 16 residues. As DNA, the CDR3 is TGCGCCAGCAGCCGACCGGGACTAGCGGGAGGTAATGAGCAGTTCTTC. Amino acids: CASSRPGLAGGNEQFF.

The chain combines TRBV4-2 with TRBJ2-1; 8 nucleotides align to TRBD1. The V and J ends lost 0 bases and 9 bases, in that order; junction bases with no gene match: 4. CDR1 is LGHNA and CDR2 is YNFKEQ in the germline V gene. This CDR3 spans 14 amino acids. The CDR3 bases are TGTGCCAGCAGCCAAGAAACAGGGGGAAGTGAGCAGTTCTTC. It yields the protein CASSQETGGSEQFF.